This T cell receptor (beta chain) is from a study of blood T cells in healthy people across ages. A sample-barcoded 5' primer and a J-beta primer mix were used in a second PCR of roughly 6 to 11 cycles. In TCRdb, the 5' RACE reads were re-called with MiXCR into one record per CDR3 protein. The sample yields more than 550,000 distinct CDR3 sequences, about a fifth seen once. Study-wide points: Per million T cells, the diversity of TCR beta decreased roughly linearly as age advanced.

V was trimmed by 1 base and J by 3 bases, leaving 12 bases between them. The germline V gene encodes CDR1 SGHAT and CDR2 FQNNGV. The CDR3 has 15 amino acids. This clonotype was counted only a few times. Its target is not known. Sample: blood. The chain joins TRBV11-2 to TRBJ1-1; TRBD1 might be the D (6 bases). The source of this sequence is a man in his sixties or seventies in good health. The CDR3 region has the DNA TGTGCCAGCAGCTTAGTCAACCGGGGGCACACTGAAGCTTTCTTT. Translated: CASSLVNRGHTEAFF.